The 20 T cell receptor beta chains given below trace back to one sample, sequenced in a study of control samples from healthy donors and cancer patients. Generated by immunoSEQ multiplex PCR, the TCRdb table keeps only in-frame clones and is missing some. This table has approximately 180,000 clones, 94% appearing once. The source material was blood. These TCRs come from a woman aged 18-29 years in good health.

The chain links TRBV11-3 to TRBJ2-1; TRBD1 might be the D (6 bases). This CDR3 contains 14 residues. V lost 5 bases and J 8 bases, leaving 16 bases between the germline ends. Germline V gives CDR1 SGHNT, CDR2 YENEEA. The CDR3 loop reads CASSPRSGAHEQFF. In DNA, the CDR3 is TGTGCCAGCAGCCCCCGGTCAGGGGCCCATGAGCAGTTCTTC. Looking up the rest from reference TRBV11-3 and TRBJ2-1 gives the full variable domain: EAGVVQSPRYKIIEKKQPVAFWCNPISGHNTLYWYLQNLGQGPELLIRYENEEAVDDSQLPKDRFSAERLKGVDSTLKIQPAELGDSAVYLCASSPRSGAHEQFFGPGTRLTVL.

The chain carries TRBV6-2 or TRBV6-3 and TRBJ2-3, with D unresolved. Per germline, CDR1 MNHEY and CDR2 SVGEGT. The length of the CDR3 is 11 residues. The ends were cut back, 6 bases at V and 3 bases at J, with 4 bases in the middle. The CDR3 coding sequence is TGTGCCAGCAGCCGTACAGATACGCAGTATTTT. Its protein is CASSRTDTQYF.

The rearrangement joins TRBV5-1 to TRBJ2-2; tentatively, D is TRBD1 (6 bases). The CDR3 consists of 14 residues. V lost 7 bases to trimming and J lost 1 base, with 11 bases between them. The germline V gene encodes CDR1 SGHRS and CDR2 YFSETQ. The DNA of the CDR3 is TGCGCCAGCTCCCTAGGGGGGAACACCGGGGAGCTGTTTTTT. This codes for CASSLGGNTGELFF.

The chain is built from TRBV12-5 and TRBJ1-5; D call uncertain. The CDR3 runs to 10 residues. Germline lookup yields CDR1 LGHNT and CDR2 FRNRAP. V was trimmed by 6 bases and J by 7 bases, leaving 4 bases between them. The CDR3 spells CASGEQPQHF. Here the CDR3 DNA reads TGTGCTAGTGGGGAACAGCCCCAGCATTTT. Looking up the rest from reference TRBV12-5 and TRBJ1-5 gives the full variable domain: DARVTQTPRHKVTEMGQEVTMRCQPILGHNTVFWYRQTMMQGLELLAYFRNRAPLDDSGMPKDRFSAEMPDATLATLKIQPSEPRDSAVYFCASGEQPQHFGDGTRLSIL.

V usage is TRBV19 and J usage is TRBJ1-2, with D maybe TRBD1 (6 bases). CDR1 is LNHDA, CDR2 SQIVND, per germline (reference sequence). Trimming left V 3 bases short and J 5 bases short, with 10 bases between. There are 13 residues in the CDR3. The CDR3 here is CASSITGFYGYTF. In DNA, the CDR3 is TGTGCCAGTAGTATTACAGGGTTTTATGGCTACACCTTC.

The CDR3: CATKRGDTYNEQFF. CDR3 coding DNA: TGTGCCACCAAGCGGGGAGATACCTACAATGAGCAGTTCTTC. The rearrangement links TRBV11-3 to TRBJ2-1; 7 bases are a match to TRBD2. Unmatched junction bases numbered 8, after V lost 10 bases and J lost 2 bases. CDR1 is SGHNT, CDR2 YENEEA, per germline. This CDR3 region has 14 residues. Filled out from reference TRBV11-3 and TRBJ2-1, the complete variable domain reads EAGVVQSPRYKIIEKKQPVAFWCNPISGHNTLYWYLQNLGQGPELLIRYENEEAVDDSQLPKDRFSAERLKGVDSTLKIQPAELGDSAVYLCATKRGDTYNEQFFGPGTRLTVL.

This clone was seen only once. The chain links TRBV25-1 to TRBJ1-1; unclear D gene. This CDR3 region has 15 residues. Trimming pared 1 base from V and 4 bases from J, leaving 13 bases between. Per the germline V gene, CDR1 is MGHDK and CDR2 is SYGVNS. The CDR3 here is CASSESTRAGTEAFF. DNA of the CDR3: TGTGCCAGCAGTGAATCGACACGGGCGGGCACTGAAGCTTTCTTT.

This chain uses TRBV19 with TRBJ1-1, with 8 nucleotides matching TRBD1. This CDR3 is 15 amino acids long. Trimming removed 2 bases from V and 4 bases from J; junction bases left unmatched: 6. The V gene's germline CDR1 is LNHDA and CDR2 SQIVND (reference sequence). CDR3: CASSIQGAQGTEAFF. The CDR3 DNA reads as TGTGCCAGTAGTATACAGGGGGCTCAGGGCACTGAAGCTTTCTTT. Based on the CDR3 plus reference TRBV19 and TRBJ1-1, the full variable domain is DGGITQSPKYLFRKEGQNVTLSCEQNLNHDAMYWYRQDPGQGLRLIYYSQIVNDFQKGDIAEGYSVSREKKESFPLTVTSAQKNPTAFYLCASSIQGAQGTEAFFGQGTRLTVV.

This clone appeared once. The chain couples TRBV5-6 to TRBJ2-7; 7 nucleotides line up with TRBD1. This CDR3 is 14 amino acids long. In germline, CDR1 is SGHDT, CDR2 YYEEEE. Trimming cost V 4 bases and J 5 bases; bases outside gene matches: 9. Here the CDR3 reads CASSPALQGNEQYF. CDR3 coding DNA: TGTGCCAGCAGCCCGGCGCTACAGGGGAACGAGCAGTACTTC.

Comments on this clone: Within the sample, other DNA sequences also encode this same CDR3. The rearrangement joins TRBV7-2 to TRBJ1-1; 8 positions match TRBD1. This CDR3 spans 15 amino acids. Trimming cost V 5 bases and J 1 base; bases outside gene matches: 6. Germline assignment: CDR1 SGHTA and CDR2 FQGNSA. DNA of the CDR3: TGTGCCAGCAGCCCCCGGACAGGGAGGAACACTGAAGCTTTCTTT. Protein sequence: CASSPRTGRNTEAFF.

The chain uses TRBV6-2 or TRBV6-3 and TRBJ1-5; no clear D gene. The CDR3 has 15 amino acids. Trimming cost V 5 bases and J 3 bases, with 14 bases left between them. The V gene's germline CDR1 is MNHEY and CDR2 SVGEGT. The CDR3 here is CASSTPSWINQPQHF. CDR3 nucleotide sequence: TGTGCCAGCAGTACACCATCGTGGATCAATCAGCCCCAGCATTTT.

The chain couples TRBV12-3 or TRBV12-4 to TRBJ1-5, with a weak D call TRBD1 (6 bases). Trimming removed 5 bases from V and 4 bases from J, with 9 bases in between. The CDR3 runs 13 residues. The DNA for the CDR3 is TGTGCCAGCAGTGACGACAGGAATCAGCCCCAGCATTTT. This translates into CASSDDRNQPQHF.

The V and J genes are TRBV19 and TRBJ2-1; D is ambiguous. This CDR3 contains 13 residues. Per the germline V gene, CDR1 is LNHDA and CDR2 is SQIVND (reference sequence). V lost 5 bases and J lost 4, with 9 bases in between. The CDR3 DNA follows: TGTGCCAGTAGTGCACCGCGTTACAATGAGCAGTTCTTC. It specifies CASSAPRYNEQFF.

V and J are TRBV5-5 and TRBJ1-2; D gene ambiguous. The germline V gene has CDR1 SGHKS and CDR2 YYEKEE (reference sequence). V dropped 0 bases and J dropped 3 bases, with 6 bases sitting between them. The CDR3 extends over 13 amino acids. Here the CDR3 reads CASSLEGDYGYTF. CDR3 DNA sequence: TGTGCCAGCAGCTTGGAGGGAGACTATGGCTACACCTTC.

J is TRBJ2-2 and V is TRBV6-6; the D is unclear. V was clipped by 5 bases and J by 5 bases, with 3 bases between them. The CDR3 covers 11 residues. Per the germline V gene, CDR1 is MNHNY and CDR2 is SVGAGI (reference sequence). The CDR3 spells CASSLTGELFF. CDR3 DNA sequence: TGTGCCAGCAGTCTTACCGGGGAGCTGTTTTTT.

This clone has just one count. Other DNA sequences in the sample encode the same CDR3. The V call is TRBV10-3, the J call TRBJ2-2; D not certain. The V end was cut by 6 bases, the J end by 6 bases, with 11 bases between. The CDR3 is 13 residues long. CDR1 and CDR2 (germline): ENHRY, SYGVKD. The chain's CDR3 is CAIRELDPGELFF. The CDR3 region has the DNA TGTGCCATCAGGGAGCTCGATCCCGGGGAGCTGTTTTTT.

The count of this clone is one. The chain links TRBV6-2 or TRBV6-3 to TRBJ1-1, with 12 bases aligning to TRBD1. This CDR3 spans 16 amino acids. The germline V gene encodes CDR1 MNHEY and CDR2 SVGEGT. Trimming at V came to 4 bases and at J to 3 bases, leaving 6 bases not matched to a gene. CDR3 loop: CASSSGTGGLDTEAFF. The CDR3 nucleotides are TGTGCCAGCAGTTCCGGGACAGGGGGCTTAGACACTGAAGCTTTCTTT.

The chain couples TRBV18 to TRBJ1-1; D is unresolved. This CDR3 has 15 residues. Trimming took 3 bases from V and 1 from J, leaving 12 bases between them. Germline CDR1 reads KGHSH; CDR2 reads LQKENI. CDR3: CASSPSGQENTEAFF. In nucleotides, the CDR3 is TGTGCCAGCTCACCGTCTGGGCAAGAGAACACTGAAGCTTTCTTT.

The rearrangement uses TRBV12-3 or TRBV12-4 and TRBJ1-4, with D possibly matching TRBD1 (5 bases). The V end lost 2 bases, the J end lost 4 bases, and 5 bases lay between the germline ends. The CDR3 covers 13 residues. The CDR3 loop reads CASSLRGNEKLFF. CDR3 nucleotide sequence: TGTGCCAGCAGTTTAAGGGGTAATGAAAAACTGTTTTTT.

The chain couples TRBV29-1 to TRBJ2-7, with D perhaps TRBD1 (5 bases). V dropped 4 bases and J dropped 3 bases, with 13 bases sitting between them. This CDR3 contains 13 residues. Germline CDR1 reads SQVTM; CDR2 reads ANQGSEA. The DNA for the CDR3 is TGCAGCGTTGTTGAGGCAGGGTTCTACGAGCAGTACTTC. Protein product: CSVVEAGFYEQYF.